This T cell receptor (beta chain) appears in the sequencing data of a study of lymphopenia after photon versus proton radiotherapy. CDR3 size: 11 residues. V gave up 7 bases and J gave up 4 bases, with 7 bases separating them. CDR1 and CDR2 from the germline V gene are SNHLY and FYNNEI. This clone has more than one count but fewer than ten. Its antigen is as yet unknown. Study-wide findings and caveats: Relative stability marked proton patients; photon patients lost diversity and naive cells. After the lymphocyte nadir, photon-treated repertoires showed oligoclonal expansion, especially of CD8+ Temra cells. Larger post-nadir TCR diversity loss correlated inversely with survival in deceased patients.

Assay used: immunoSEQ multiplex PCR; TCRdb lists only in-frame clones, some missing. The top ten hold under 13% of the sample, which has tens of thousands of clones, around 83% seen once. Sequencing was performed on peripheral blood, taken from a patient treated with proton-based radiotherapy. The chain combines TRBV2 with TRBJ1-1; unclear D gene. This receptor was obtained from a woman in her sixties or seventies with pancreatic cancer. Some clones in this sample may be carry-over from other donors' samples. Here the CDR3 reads CASTSGTEAFF. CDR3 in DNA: TGTGCCAGCACGTCGGGCACTGAAGCTTTCTTT. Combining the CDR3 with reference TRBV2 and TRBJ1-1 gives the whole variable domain EPEVTQTPSHQVTQMGQEVILRCVPISNHLYFYWYRQILGQKVEFLVSFYNNEISEKSEIFDDQFSVERPDGSNFTLKIRSTKLEDSAMYFCASTSGTEAFFGQGTRLTVV.